The 16 T cell receptor beta chains given below trace back to one sample, sequenced in a study of glioma-infiltrating T cells. Amplification of TCR alpha and beta CDR3 regions from RNA used iRepertoire nested multiplex PCR. TCRdb re-derived calls from the multiplex PCR reads in MiXCR, one entry per CDR3 protein. The sample contains roughly 130,000 distinct CDR3 sequences, about 22% of which appear only once. Sequencing was carried out using glioma tissue, nonneoplastic brain tissue, or PBMCs (not recorded which). The receptors originated from a human donor with low-grade glioma or glioblastoma, undergoing nonglioma brain surgery, or in good health (not recorded which).

This clonotype occurred many times. This chain uses TRBV6-2 or TRBV6-3 with TRBJ1-1; a weak D match, TRBD1 (6 bases). CDR3 length: 12 residues. CDR1 is MNHEY, CDR2 SVGEGT, per germline. Trimming left V 11 bases short and J 1 base short, with 11 bases between. CDR3 region: CAHGQPNTEAFF. In DNA, the CDR3 is TGTGCCCACGGACAGCCGAACACTGAAGCTTTCTTT.

This rearrangement joins TRBV12-3 or TRBV12-4 to TRBJ1-2; D is perhaps TRBD1 (5 bases). The V end was cut by 7 bases, the J end by 0 bases, with 15 bases between. This CDR3 has 15 amino acids. In DNA, the CDR3 is TGTGCCAGCACTGAATTGGGGGAAGCTAACTATGGCTACACCTTC. It specifies CASTELGEANYGYTF.

This clonotype was observed a handful of times. This chain connects TRBV29-1 to TRBJ1-2; no definite D call. Germline CDR1 and CDR2: SQVTM and ANQGSEA. With 1 base removed from V and 4 bases from J, the gap between germline ends came to 7 bases. The CDR3 loop spans 12 amino acids. The CDR3 region has the DNA TGCAGCGTTGAAGCAGCCCGCTATGGCTACACCTTC. Amino acid sequence: CSVEAARYGYTF.

This clonotype was counted ten times or more. V and J are TRBV20-1 and TRBJ1-2; possible D gene TRBD1, 5 bases. Germline V CDR1 and CDR2: DFQATT, SNEGSKA (reference sequence). This CDR3 spans 14 amino acids. V was shortened by 0 bases and J by 1 base, with 9 bases between the two germline ends. The CDR3 is CSARDPRGNYGYTF. The CDR3, as DNA: TGCAGTGCTAGAGACCCGAGGGGTAACTATGGCTACACCTTC.

This clonotype has at least ten counts. The chain uses TRBV20-1 and TRBJ2-1; TRBD2 might be the D (6 bases). The length of the CDR3 is 12 residues. In germline, CDR1 is DFQATT, CDR2 SNEGSKA (reference sequence). The V end was cut by 1 base, the J end by 15 bases, with 16 bases between. CDR3 DNA sequence: TGCAGTGCTAGAGCTGGGGCGCGGGGCTTGTTCTTC. Encoded protein: CSARAGARGLFF.

The J gene is TRBJ2-2, the V gene TRBV28; possibly TRBD1 or TRBD2 for D (6 bases each). The CDR3 totals 15 residues. The germline gives CDR1 MDHEN, CDR2 SYDVKM. Deletions cut 5 bases from V and 4 bases from J, with 14 bases between. As DNA, the CDR3 is TGTGCCAGCAGTGATCCGGGGGCGGTCACCGGGGAGCTGTTTTTT. Translating it yields CASSDPGAVTGELFF.

The chain has TRBV20-1 and TRBJ1-2; 8 bases fit TRBD1. Germline V gene data show CDR1 as DFQATT and CDR2 as SNEGSKA (reference sequence). The ends lost 2 bases at V and 9 bases at J; junction bases unmatched: 11. The CDR3 has 14 residues. CDR3 nucleotides: TGCAGTGCTAGAAAACAGGGACAGGTTGAGAGCTACACCTTC. This translates into CSARKQGQVESYTF.

The chain carries TRBV7-2 and TRBJ2-7; 11 bases fit TRBD2. The ends lost 0 bases at V and 9 bases at J; junction bases unmatched: 4. Germline lookup yields CDR1 SGHTA and CDR2 FQGNSA. The CDR3 has 14 residues. The CDR3 DNA reads as TGTGCCAGCAGCTTAGCTAGCGGGGGGGCGGCGCAGTACGTC. Residues: CASSLASGGAAQYV.

A note on this clonotype: A read error may explain this, as a much larger clone is one base away. The chain recombines TRBV15 with TRBJ2-5; 9 nucleotides align to TRBD2. V lost 0 bases to trimming and J lost 7 bases; unmatched junction nucleotides: 12. Germline assignment: CDR1 LNHNV and CDR2 YYDKDF (reference sequence). The CDR3 sequence is 17 residues long. CDR3 DNA sequence: TGTGCCACCAGCAGAGATCCTGGCGGGGGGGCCGGAGGGACCCAGTACTTC. It yields the protein CATSRDPGGGAGGTQYF. The variable domain in full, with the rest retrieved from reference TRBV15 and TRBJ2-5, is DAMVIQNPRYQVTQFGKPVTLSCSQTLNHNVMYWYQQKSSQAPKLLFHYYDKDFNNEADTPDNFQSRRPNTSFCFLDIRSPGLGDTAMYLCATSRDPGGGAGGTQYFGPGTRLLVL.

The chain uses TRBV18 and TRBJ2-3, with 8 bases fitting TRBD2. V shed 0 bases, J shed 2 bases, and the junction held 4 bases outside the gene matches. From germline, CDR1 is KGHSH and CDR2 LQKENI. CDR3 length: 16 amino acids. DNA for the CDR3: TGTGCCAGCTCACCACCTGCGGGGGGTTACACAGATACGCAGTATTTT. Translating it yields CASSPPAGGYTDTQYF.

The CDR3 coding sequence is TGCAGTGGCAGTGCGTTTTGGGGCAGGAGGGACACTGAAGCTTTCTTT. It encodes CSGSAFWGRRDTEAFF. The V gene is TRBV20-1, the J gene TRBJ1-1; perhaps TRBD1 as D (5 bases). Germline V gene data show CDR1 as DFQATT and CDR2 as SNEGSKA (reference sequence). The CDR3 runs 16 residues. The V end lost 7 bases, the J end lost 3 bases, and 24 bases lay between the germline ends.

This clonotype was detected a few times. The chain combines TRBV10-3 with TRBJ2-5; 8 bases line up with TRBD2. Germline lookup yields CDR1 ENHRY and CDR2 SYGVKD. Germline trimming cut 6 bases from V and 5 bases from J; bases unmatched to any gene: 5. The CDR3 runs to 13 residues. In DNA, the CDR3 is TGTGCCATCAGGCAGACTAGCGATGAGACCCAGTACTTC. Translating it yields CAIRQTSDETQYF.

In regard to this clonotype: A much bigger clone sits one base away, suggesting this may be a read error. The chain joins TRBV28 to TRBJ2-1; D remains unclear. The ends were cut back, 6 bases at V and 5 bases at J, with 17 bases in the middle. Germline CDR1 reads MDHEN; CDR2 reads SYDVKM. This CDR3 contains 15 residues. CDR3 coding DNA: TGTGCCAGCAGCCCCCGCAGAAGCGCTGACAATGAGCAGTTCTTC. It translates to CASSPRRSADNEQFF.

V is TRBV6-2 or TRBV6-3 and J is TRBJ2-7; 8 nucleotides agree with TRBD2. Trimming took 5 bases from V and 7 from J; bases not matched to a gene: 10. This CDR3 has 14 residues. The germline V gene encodes CDR1 MNHEY and CDR2 SVGEGT. CDR3 nucleotides: TGTGCCAGCAGTAGAGGCCTACTAGCGGAGGAGCAGTACGTC. As protein: CASSRGLLAEEQYV.

In nucleotides, the CDR3 is TGTGCCACCTCCGGGACAGGGGGCGCGGGCATTCAGTACTTC. This translates into CATSGTGGAGIQYF. J is TRBJ2-4 and V is TRBV24-1; 12 bases agree with TRBD1. The V segment lost 9 bases and the J segment 9 bases; nucleotides outside the gene matches: 8. The V gene's germline CDR1 is KGHDR and CDR2 SFDVKD. The CDR3 has 14 residues.

The chain employs TRBV6-1 and TRBJ2-1; 10 nucleotides match TRBD1. Germline V lookup: CDR1 MNHNS, CDR2 SASEGT. Trimming cost V 6 bases and J 4 bases; bases outside gene matches: 9. The CDR3 extends over 16 amino acids. CDR3 DNA sequence: TGTGCCAGCAGCTCCTCGGGACAGGGGATTTACAATGAGCAGTTCTTC. As protein: CASSSSGQGIYNEQFF.